Each of the 4 T cell receptor beta chains below was sequenced from the same sample in a study of CD8 T cells in ankylosing spondylitis. No cognate antigen is known for these TCRs. TCRdb re-called the 5' RACE reads with MiXCR, one entry per CDR3 protein. This sample has fewer than 750,000 distinct CDR3 sequences; roughly 19% occur once, and the top ten carry about a fifth. Notes on the study in general: The study identified a TCR beta motif of fewer than 10 highly homologous variants that appeared characteristic of ankylosing spondylitis blood.

The sample comprised blood, either unsorted or a sorted T cell fraction (not recorded which). The receptors derive from a male donor with ankylosing spondylitis.

Only a few counts were recorded for this clonotype. The rearrangement joins TRBV4-2 to TRBJ2-1; 10 bases line up with TRBD2. There are 19 residues in the CDR3. J was trimmed by 1 base and V by 4 bases; bases with no gene match: 13. CDR1 and CDR2 (germline): LGHNA, YNFKEQ. The CDR3 sequence: CASSPRLAGGVGSYNEQFF. CDR3 DNA: TGTGCCAGCAGCCCCCGACTAGCGGGTGGGGTGGGGTCCTACAATGAGCAGTTCTTC.

The genes are TRBV7-9 and TRBJ2-1, with TRBD2 matching 9 bases. The CDR3 consists of 16 residues. Per the germline V gene, CDR1 is SEHNR and CDR2 is FQNEAQ (reference sequence). The V segment lost 5 bases and the J segment 7 bases; nucleotides outside the gene matches: 12. CDR3 nucleotide sequence: TGTGCCAGCAGCCCATCCAGACTAGCGGAGAGAAATGAGCAGTTCTTC. Its protein is CASSPSRLAERNEQFF. Together with reference TRBV7-9 and TRBJ2-1, the CDR3 gives the full variable domain: DTGVSQNPRHKITKRGQNVTFRCDPISEHNRLYWYRQTLGQGPEFLTYFQNEAQLEKSRLLSDRFSAERPKGSFSTLEIQRTEQGDSAMYLCASSPSRLAERNEQFFGPGTRLTVL.

The sample holds a few counts of this clonotype. The rearrangement uses TRBV9 and TRBJ2-2; D is possibly TRBD1 (5 bases). This CDR3 contains 15 residues. Germline V gene lookup returns CDR1 SGDLS and CDR2 YYNGEE. Trimming left V 0 bases short and J 1 base short, with 7 bases between. DNA of the CDR3: TGTGCCAGCAGCGTAGATCAGGGGAACACCGGGGAGCTGTTTTTT. It specifies CASSVDQGNTGELFF. The entire variable domain, with the rest obtained from reference TRBV9 and TRBJ2-2, is as follows: DSGVTQTPKHLITATGQRVTLRCSPRSGDLSVYWYQQSLDQGLQFLIQYYNGEERAKGNILERFSAQQFPDLHSELNLSSLELGDSALYFCASSVDQGNTGELFFGEGSRLTVL.

This clonotype turned up a few times. The V and J genes are TRBV28 and TRBJ2-1; 11 bases match TRBD2. V trimming: 4 bases; J trimming: 4 bases; junction bases outside the gene matches: 15. This CDR3 has 19 amino acids. Germline V gene sequence: CDR1 MDHEN, CDR2 SYDVKM. CDR3 nucleotide sequence: TGTGCCAGCAGTTCCCCGACACTAGCGGGAGTTTCCTCTTACAATGAGCAGTTCTTC. This translates into CASSSPTLAGVSSYNEQFF.